Following are 19 T cell receptor beta chains from one sample sequenced in a study of pediatric ulcerative colitis. Repertoires were generated with immunoSEQ multiplex PCR, while TCRdb's copy carries only in-frame clones and drops some. The sample lists approximately 40,000 clones; about 80% were seen once. Rectal tissue came from one to two pinch biopsies taken at colonoscopy. Specimen: gut tissue. Receptor source: a boy between 5 and 17 years old with moderate ulcerative colitis.

This sequence joins TRBV28 and TRBJ1-2; D is unresolved. Germline V CDR1 and CDR2: MDHEN, SYDVKM. The CDR3 loop spans 13 amino acids. The germline V and J ends were trimmed by 5 bases and 5 bases, with 12 bases remaining between them. This CDR3 is CASSRLTPYGYTF. Written as DNA, the CDR3 is TGTGCCAGCAGTCGCTTGACCCCTTATGGCTACACCTTC.

The chain employs TRBV2 and TRBJ2-5; TRBD1 might be the D (6 bases). Germline lookup yields CDR1 SNHLY and CDR2 FYNNEI. Trimming removed 2 bases from V and 2 bases from J, with 6 bases in between. CDR3 size: 13 residues. CDR3 sequence (DNA): TGTGCCAGCAGTGAAACAGGGCAAGAGACCCAGTACTTC. This gives the protein CASSETGQETQYF.

The rearrangement links TRBV30 to TRBJ1-4, with D maybe TRBD1 (6 bases). Looked up from germline, CDR1 is GTSNPN and CDR2 is SVGIG (reference sequence). V shed 3 bases and J shed 7 bases, with 18 bases lying between them. The CDR3 is made up of 15 amino acids. CDR3 in DNA: TGTGCCTGGAGCGACGGGGGGCCCAGGGGTGAAAAACTGTTTTTT. Protein: CAWSDGGPRGEKLFF. The full variable domain, its missing parts supplied by reference TRBV30 and TRBJ1-4, is SQTIHQWPATLVQPVGSPLSLECTVEGTSNPNLYWYRQAAGRGLQLLFYSVGIGQISSEVPQNLSASRPQDRQFILSSKKLLLSDSGFYLCAWSDGGPRGEKLFFGSGTQLSVL.

The V gene is TRBV19, the J gene TRBJ1-1; D remains ambiguous. Trimming stripped 5 bases from V and 6 bases from J, with 19 bases between. The germline V gene encodes CDR1 LNHDA and CDR2 SQIVND (reference sequence). This CDR3 is built from 15 residues. The CDR3 region is CASSSFLIRSPEAFF. DNA for the CDR3: TGTGCCAGTAGTTCCTTTCTAATAAGGAGTCCTGAAGCTTTCTTT.

A few counts support this clone. The rearrangement uses TRBV5-8 and TRBJ2-3; no firm D call. The CDR3 contains 12 residues. Per the germline V gene, CDR1 is SGHTS and CDR2 is YDEGEE. The V end lost 2 bases, the J end lost 2 bases, and 3 bases lay between the germline ends. In nucleotides, the CDR3 is TGTGCCAGCAGCTTAGCCACAGATACGCAGTATTTT. Its translation: CASSLATDTQYF.

This clone was recorded a few times. This rearrangement joins TRBV28 to TRBJ2-5; D uncertain. The V gene lost 6 bases and the J gene lost 2 bases, with 10 bases spanning the gap. CDR3 length: 13 amino acids. CDR1 and CDR2 from the germline V gene are MDHEN and SYDVKM. For the CDR3, the DNA is TGTGCCAGCAGGCGGACCGATCAAGAGACCCAGTACTTC. Translated: CASRRTDQETQYF.

This clone was counted a few times. The chain uses TRBV6-1 and TRBJ1-1; tentatively, D is TRBD1 (5 bases). The V gene's germline CDR1 is MNHNS and CDR2 SASEGT. The V end was cut by 7 bases, the J end by 5 bases, with 20 bases between. This CDR3 contains 15 residues. The CDR3 sequence: CASILGRRPGTEAFF. The CDR3 nucleotides read TGTGCCAGCATTCTAGGCCGCCGGCCAGGGACTGAAGCTTTCTTT.

The CDR3 loop reads CASSQIQGSGNTIYF. The CDR3 coding sequence is TGTGCCAGCAGCCAAATACAGGGCTCTGGAAACACCATATATTTT. The J gene is TRBJ1-3, the V gene TRBV4-2; the D gene is possibly TRBD1 (6 bases). V was pared by 2 bases and J by 0 bases, with 8 bases between. The CDR3 is made up of 15 amino acids. The germline V gene encodes CDR1 LGHNA and CDR2 YNFKEQ.

This clone was found once. V usage is TRBV28 and J usage is TRBJ2-7, with D uncertain. This CDR3 contains 12 residues. Between the trimmed V and J ends, which lost 5 bases and 2 bases, there was a span of 7 bases. Germline V gene lookup returns CDR1 MDHEN and CDR2 SYDVKM. CDR3 DNA sequence: TGTGCCAGCAGTGTAGAGACCTACGAGCAGTACTTC. It codes for CASSVETYEQYF.

This clone has just a few counts. The chain employs TRBV7-3 and TRBJ1-6; D ambiguous. The ends were cut back, 3 bases at V and 10 bases at J, with 13 bases in the middle. The V gene's germline CDR1 is SGHTA and CDR2 FQGTGA. CDR3 length: 14 residues. The CDR3 is CASSLGPWESPLHF. The CDR3 DNA is TGTGCCAGCAGCTTGGGCCCCTGGGAGTCACCCCTCCACTTT.

The chain links TRBV7-6 to TRBJ1-2; D is perhaps TRBD1 (5 bases). Trimming removed 2 bases from V and 0 bases from J, with 7 bases in between. The CDR3 extends over 14 amino acids. The V gene's germline CDR1 is SGHVS and CDR2 FNYEAQ. The CDR3 DNA reads TGTGCCAGCAGCTTATCGACAGCTAACTATGGCTACACCTTC. Translating it yields CASSLSTANYGYTF.

This clone has more than one count but fewer than ten. This sequence joins TRBV19 and TRBJ2-7; 10 bases match TRBD1. Germline loops: CDR1 LNHDA, CDR2 SQIVND (reference sequence). The CDR3 spans 14 residues. V shed 6 bases and J 5 bases; nucleotides not matched to a gene: 7. Written as DNA, the CDR3 is TGTGCCAGTAGCTACCGGGACAGGGGCCACGAGCAGTACTTC. It codes for CASSYRDRGHEQYF. The variable domain in full, completed from reference TRBV19 and TRBJ2-7, reads DGGITQSPKYLFRKEGQNVTLSCEQNLNHDAMYWYRQDPGQGLRLIYYSQIVNDFQKGDIAEGYSVSREKKESFPLTVTSAQKNPTAFYLCASSYRDRGHEQYFGPGTRLTVT.

The genes are TRBV7-9 and TRBJ2-7, with 7 bases aligning to TRBD1. CDR1 SEHNR and CDR2 FQNEAQ come from the germline V gene (reference sequence). V shed 4 bases and J 3 bases; nucleotides not matched to a gene: 6. The CDR3 is 14 residues long. For the CDR3, the DNA is TGTGCCAGCAGCTCTCCGGGACAGTACTACGAGCAGTACTTC. Its translation is CASSSPGQYYEQYF.

This chain connects TRBV29-1 to TRBJ2-2, with D possibly being TRBD1 (5 bases). The V and J ends lost 6 bases and 3 bases respectively, with 11 bases between them. The CDR3 has 13 residues. CDR1 is SQVTM and CDR2 is ANQGSEA in the germline V gene. This chain's CDR3 is CSVGQGYTGELFF. The CDR3 nucleotides are TGCAGCGTAGGGCAGGGCTACACCGGGGAGCTGTTTTTT.

This chain joins TRBV4-1 and TRBJ2-3, with 13 bases that match TRBD2. CDR3 size: 18 residues. The germline V gene encodes CDR1 MGHRA and CDR2 YSYEKL. V lost 1 base to trimming and J lost 0 bases; unmatched junction nucleotides: 4. This CDR3 reads CASSQARLAGGSTDTQYF. For the CDR3, the DNA is TGCGCCAGCAGCCAAGCCCGACTAGCGGGGGGTAGCACAGATACGCAGTATTTT.

The CDR3 DNA sequence: TGTGCCAGCAGTGAGTCCCGGGCCGCTCTGAACACCGGGGAGCTGTTTTTT. As protein: CASSESRAALNTGELFF. The chain is built from TRBV6-1 and TRBJ2-2; no definite D call. V was cut by 3 bases and J by 1 base, with 15 bases left in between. The CDR3 extends over 17 amino acids. The germline CDR1 and CDR2 sequences are MNHNS and SASEGT.

The chain uses TRBV2 and TRBJ2-1; D gene uncertain. The V and J ends lost 4 bases and 12 bases respectively, with 19 bases between them. CDR1 SNHLY and CDR2 FYNNEI come from the germline V gene. This CDR3 is 14 amino acids long. The CDR3 DNA is TGTGCCAGCAGTGTTGGTCTGAAGGCCTACACGCAGTTCTTC. Translating gives CASSVGLKAYTQFF.

To note about this clone: One end of the junction is discordant with germline, which a read error may explain. The chain carries TRBV7-7 and TRBJ2-2, with D possibly being TRBD2 (6 bases). Germline-derived CDR1 and CDR2 are SSHAT and FNYEAQ (reference sequence). The CDR3 is 15 amino acids. CDR3 sequence reads: CASSHVPGEVGELFF. The CDR3 DNA reads as TGTGCTAGCAGTCATGTCCCGGGGGAGGTCGGGGAGCTGTTTTTT.

The chain employs TRBV5-8 and TRBJ2-1, with D hard to call. The CDR3 loop spans 15 amino acids. CDR1 SGHTS and CDR2 YDEGEE come from the germline V gene. The V gene lost 4 bases and the J gene lost 4 bases, with 15 bases spanning the gap. CDR3 sequence (DNA): TGTGCCAGCAGCCCTCCCCGGGTCAAATACAATGAGCAGTTCTTC. Its protein product is CASSPPRVKYNEQFF.